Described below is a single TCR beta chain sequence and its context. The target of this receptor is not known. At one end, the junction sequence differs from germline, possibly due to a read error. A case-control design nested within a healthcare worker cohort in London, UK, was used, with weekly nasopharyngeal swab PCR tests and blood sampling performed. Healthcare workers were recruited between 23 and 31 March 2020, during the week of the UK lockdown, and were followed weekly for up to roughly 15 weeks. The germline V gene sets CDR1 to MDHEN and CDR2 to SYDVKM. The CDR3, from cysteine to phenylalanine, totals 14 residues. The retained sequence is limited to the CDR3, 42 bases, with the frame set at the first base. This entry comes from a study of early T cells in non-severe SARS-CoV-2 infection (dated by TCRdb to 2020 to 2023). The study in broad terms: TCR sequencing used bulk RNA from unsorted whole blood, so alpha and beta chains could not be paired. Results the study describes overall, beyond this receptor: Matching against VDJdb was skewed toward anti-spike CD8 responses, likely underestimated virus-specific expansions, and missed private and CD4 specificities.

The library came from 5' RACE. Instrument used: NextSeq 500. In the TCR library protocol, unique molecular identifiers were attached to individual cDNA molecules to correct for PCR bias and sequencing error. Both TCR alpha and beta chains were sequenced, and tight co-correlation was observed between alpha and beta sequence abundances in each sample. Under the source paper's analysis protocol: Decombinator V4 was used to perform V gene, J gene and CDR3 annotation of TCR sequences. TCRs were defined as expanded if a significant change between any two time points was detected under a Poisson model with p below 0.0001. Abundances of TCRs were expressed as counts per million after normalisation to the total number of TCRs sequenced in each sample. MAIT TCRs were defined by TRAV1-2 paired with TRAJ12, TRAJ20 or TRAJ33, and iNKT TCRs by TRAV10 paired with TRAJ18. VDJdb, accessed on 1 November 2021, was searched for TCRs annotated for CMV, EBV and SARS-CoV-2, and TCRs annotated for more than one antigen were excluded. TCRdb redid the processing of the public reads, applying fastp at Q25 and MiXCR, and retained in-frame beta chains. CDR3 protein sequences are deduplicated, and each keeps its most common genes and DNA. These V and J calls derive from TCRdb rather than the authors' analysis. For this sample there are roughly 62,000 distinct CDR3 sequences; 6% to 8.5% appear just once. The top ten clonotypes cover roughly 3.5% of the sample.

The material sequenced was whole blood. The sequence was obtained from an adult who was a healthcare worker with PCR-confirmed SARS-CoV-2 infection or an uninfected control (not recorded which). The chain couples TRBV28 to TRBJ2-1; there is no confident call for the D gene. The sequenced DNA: TGTGCCAGCAGTTTCGCCTCTATCTACAATGAGCAGTGCTTC. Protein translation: CASSFASIYNEQCF.